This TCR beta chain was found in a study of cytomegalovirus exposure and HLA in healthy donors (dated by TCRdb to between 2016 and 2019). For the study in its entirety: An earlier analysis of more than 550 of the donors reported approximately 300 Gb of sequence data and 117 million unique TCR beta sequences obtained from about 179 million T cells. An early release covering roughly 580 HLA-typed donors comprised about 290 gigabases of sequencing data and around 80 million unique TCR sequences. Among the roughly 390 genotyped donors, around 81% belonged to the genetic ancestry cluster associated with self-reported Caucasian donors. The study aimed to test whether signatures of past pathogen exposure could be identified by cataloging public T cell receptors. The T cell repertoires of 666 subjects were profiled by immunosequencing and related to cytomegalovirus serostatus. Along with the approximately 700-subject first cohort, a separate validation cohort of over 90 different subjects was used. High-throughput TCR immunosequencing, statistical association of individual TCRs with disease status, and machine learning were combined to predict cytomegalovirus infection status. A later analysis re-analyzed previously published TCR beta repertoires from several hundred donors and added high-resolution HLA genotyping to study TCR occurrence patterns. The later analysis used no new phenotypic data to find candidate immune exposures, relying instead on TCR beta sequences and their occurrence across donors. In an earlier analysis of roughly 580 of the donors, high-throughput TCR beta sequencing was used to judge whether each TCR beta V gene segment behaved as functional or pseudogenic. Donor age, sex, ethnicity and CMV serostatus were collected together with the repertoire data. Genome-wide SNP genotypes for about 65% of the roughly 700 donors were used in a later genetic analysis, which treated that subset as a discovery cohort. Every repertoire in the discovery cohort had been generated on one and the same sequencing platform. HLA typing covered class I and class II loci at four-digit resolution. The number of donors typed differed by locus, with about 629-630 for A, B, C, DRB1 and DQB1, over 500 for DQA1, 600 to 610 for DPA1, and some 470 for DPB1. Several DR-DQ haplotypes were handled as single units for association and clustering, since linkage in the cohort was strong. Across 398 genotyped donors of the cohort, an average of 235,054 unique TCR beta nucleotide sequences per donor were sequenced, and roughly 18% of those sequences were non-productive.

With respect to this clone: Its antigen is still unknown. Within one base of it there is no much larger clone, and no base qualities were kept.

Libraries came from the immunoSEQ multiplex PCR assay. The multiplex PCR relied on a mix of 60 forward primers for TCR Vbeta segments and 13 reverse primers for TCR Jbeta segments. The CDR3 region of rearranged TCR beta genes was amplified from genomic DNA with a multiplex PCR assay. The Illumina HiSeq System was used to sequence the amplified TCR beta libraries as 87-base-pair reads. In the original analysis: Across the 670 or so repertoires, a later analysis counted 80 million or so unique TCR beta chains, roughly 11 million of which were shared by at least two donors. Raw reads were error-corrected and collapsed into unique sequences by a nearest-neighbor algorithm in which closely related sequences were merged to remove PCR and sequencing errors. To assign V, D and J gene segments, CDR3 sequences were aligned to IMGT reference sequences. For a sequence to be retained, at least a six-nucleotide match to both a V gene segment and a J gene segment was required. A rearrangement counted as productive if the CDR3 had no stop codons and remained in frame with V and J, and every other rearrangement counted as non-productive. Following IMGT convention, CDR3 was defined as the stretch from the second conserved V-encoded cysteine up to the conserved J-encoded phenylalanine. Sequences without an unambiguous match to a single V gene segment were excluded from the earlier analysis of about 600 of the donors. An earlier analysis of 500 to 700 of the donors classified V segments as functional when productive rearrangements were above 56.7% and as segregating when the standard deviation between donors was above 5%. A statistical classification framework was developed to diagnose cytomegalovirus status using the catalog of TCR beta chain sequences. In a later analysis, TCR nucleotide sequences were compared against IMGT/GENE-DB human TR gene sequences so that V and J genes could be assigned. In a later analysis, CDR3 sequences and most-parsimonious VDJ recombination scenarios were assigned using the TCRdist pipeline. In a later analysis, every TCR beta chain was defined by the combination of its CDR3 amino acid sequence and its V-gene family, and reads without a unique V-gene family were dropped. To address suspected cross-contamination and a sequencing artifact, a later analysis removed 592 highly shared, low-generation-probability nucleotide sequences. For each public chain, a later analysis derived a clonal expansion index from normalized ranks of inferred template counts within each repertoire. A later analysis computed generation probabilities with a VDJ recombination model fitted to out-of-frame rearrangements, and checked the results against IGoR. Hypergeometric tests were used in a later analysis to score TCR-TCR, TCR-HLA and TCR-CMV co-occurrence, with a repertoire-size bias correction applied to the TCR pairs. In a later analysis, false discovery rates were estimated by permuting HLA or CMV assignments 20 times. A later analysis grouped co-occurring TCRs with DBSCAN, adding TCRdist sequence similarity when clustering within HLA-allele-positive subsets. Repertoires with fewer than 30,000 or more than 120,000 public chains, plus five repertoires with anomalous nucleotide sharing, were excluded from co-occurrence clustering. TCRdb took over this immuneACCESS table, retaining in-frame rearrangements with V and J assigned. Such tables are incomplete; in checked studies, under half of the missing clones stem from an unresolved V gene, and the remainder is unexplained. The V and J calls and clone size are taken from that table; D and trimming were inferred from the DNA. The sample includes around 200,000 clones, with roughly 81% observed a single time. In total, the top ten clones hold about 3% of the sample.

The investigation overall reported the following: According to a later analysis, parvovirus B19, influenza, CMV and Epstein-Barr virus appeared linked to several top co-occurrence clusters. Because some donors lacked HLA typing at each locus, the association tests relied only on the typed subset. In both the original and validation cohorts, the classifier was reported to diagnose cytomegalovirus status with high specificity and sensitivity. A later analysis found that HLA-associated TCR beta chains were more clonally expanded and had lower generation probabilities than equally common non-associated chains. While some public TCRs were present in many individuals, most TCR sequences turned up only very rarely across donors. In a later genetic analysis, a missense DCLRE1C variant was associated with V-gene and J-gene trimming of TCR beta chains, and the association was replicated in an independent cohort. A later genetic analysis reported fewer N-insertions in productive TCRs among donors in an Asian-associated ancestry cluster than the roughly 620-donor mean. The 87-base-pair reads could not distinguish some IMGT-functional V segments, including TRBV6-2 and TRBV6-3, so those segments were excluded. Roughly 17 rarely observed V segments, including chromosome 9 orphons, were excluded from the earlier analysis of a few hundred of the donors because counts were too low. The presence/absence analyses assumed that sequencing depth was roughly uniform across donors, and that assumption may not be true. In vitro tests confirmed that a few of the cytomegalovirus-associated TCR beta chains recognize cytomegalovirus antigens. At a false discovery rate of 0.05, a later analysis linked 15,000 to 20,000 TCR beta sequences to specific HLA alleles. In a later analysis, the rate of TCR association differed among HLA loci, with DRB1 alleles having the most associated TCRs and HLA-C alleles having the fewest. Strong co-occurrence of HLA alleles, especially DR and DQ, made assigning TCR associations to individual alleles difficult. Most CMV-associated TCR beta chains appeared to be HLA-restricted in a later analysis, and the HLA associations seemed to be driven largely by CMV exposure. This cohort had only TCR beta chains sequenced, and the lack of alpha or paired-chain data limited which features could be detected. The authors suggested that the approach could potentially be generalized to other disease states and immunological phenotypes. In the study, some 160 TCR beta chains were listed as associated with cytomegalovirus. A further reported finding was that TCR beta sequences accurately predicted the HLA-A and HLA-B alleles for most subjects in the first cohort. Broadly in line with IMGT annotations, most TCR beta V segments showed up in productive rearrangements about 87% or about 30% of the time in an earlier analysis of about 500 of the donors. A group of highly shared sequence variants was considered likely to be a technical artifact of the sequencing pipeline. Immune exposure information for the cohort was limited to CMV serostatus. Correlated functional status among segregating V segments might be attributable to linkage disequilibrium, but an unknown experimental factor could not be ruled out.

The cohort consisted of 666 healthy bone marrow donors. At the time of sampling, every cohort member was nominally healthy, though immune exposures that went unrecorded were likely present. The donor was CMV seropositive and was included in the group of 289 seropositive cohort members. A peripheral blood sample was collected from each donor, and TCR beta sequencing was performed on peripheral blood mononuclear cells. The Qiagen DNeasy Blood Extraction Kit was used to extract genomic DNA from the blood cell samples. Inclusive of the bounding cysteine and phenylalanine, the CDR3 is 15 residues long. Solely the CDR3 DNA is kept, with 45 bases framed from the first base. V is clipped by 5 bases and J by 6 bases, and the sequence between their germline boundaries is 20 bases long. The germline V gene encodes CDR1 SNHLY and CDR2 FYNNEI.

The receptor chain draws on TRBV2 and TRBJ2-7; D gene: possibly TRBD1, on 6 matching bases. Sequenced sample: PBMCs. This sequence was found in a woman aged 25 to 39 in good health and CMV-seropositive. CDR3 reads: CASSYMGPQGSEQYF. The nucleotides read TGTGCCAGCAGTTATATGGGGCCCCAGGGGAGCGAGCAGTACTTC.